This entry describes one T cell receptor (beta chain). Its antigen remains unknown. The data were taken from a study of cytomegalovirus exposure and HLA in healthy donors. Overall study results and limits: Associated with HLA alleles at 0.05 false discovery rate in a later analysis were around 15,000 TCR beta sequences. As a later analysis showed, several of the most significant clusters appeared to be linked to common viral pathogens. Most of the CMV-associated TCR beta chains (in a later analysis) appeared to be HLA-restricted. Rarity marked most TCR sequences, yet some public TCRs occurred in many donors.

The study ran its PCR with 60 Vbeta and 13 Jbeta primers. Libraries were prepared by immunoSEQ multiplex PCR; TCRdb keeps only in-frame clonotypes and omits some of them. The sample comprises 200,000 to 250,000 clones, 77% of which are singletons, and less than 3.5% rests with the top ten. Germline-derived CDR1 and CDR2 are MNHEY and SVGAGI. This CDR3 is built from 14 residues. V lost 2 bases, J lost 3 bases, and 11 bases lay in between. Sequenced: PBMCs. V gene TRBV6-5 combines with J gene TRBJ2-7, with D perhaps matching TRBD1 (5 bases). This clonotype was obtained from a woman aged 55-70 years in good health and CMV-seropositive. The CDR3 is CASSYPDNIYEQYF. The CDR3 bases are TGTGCCAGCAGTTACCCGGACAACATCTACGAGCAGTACTTC.